This is a list of T cell receptor beta chains from one sample in a study of shared clonotypes between healthy human individuals. The repertoire was sequenced with immunoSEQ multiplex PCR; TCRdb's copy has only in-frame clones and lacks some. The sample has some 1.5 million clones, around 95% seen once. Sequences were obtained from naive CD4+ T cells sorted from blood. Every receptor here comes from a man aged 30 to 39 in good health. The CDR3 runs from the conserved cysteine through the conserved F or W. Each record gives: D gene, clone size, V gene, J gene, CDR3 DNA, CDR3 protein. A D gene is named only where the DNA matches it firmly. Expanded clones get a size class; other rows say once, few or many, or leave the size out.

>.|.|TRBV9|TRBJ2-7
TGTGCCAGCAGCGTAGGAGACGGCAGGGCGGGCTACGAGCAGTACTTC
CASSVGDGRAGYEQYF
>TRBD2|.|TRBV28|TRBJ2-1
TGTGCCAGCAGTTCCCGGGCTAGCGGCAATGAGCAGTTCTTC
CASSSRASGNEQFF
>.|once|TRBV30|TRBJ1-5
TGTGCCTGGAGCCTTGCCCCCGGCCCCCAGCATTTT
CAWSLAPGPQHF
>.|.|TRBV15|TRBJ2-3
TGTGCCACCAGCCTCGCTACTCGAGGTACAGATACGCAGTATTTT
CATSLATRGTDTQYF
>.|.|TRBV11-2|TRBJ1-5
TGTGCCAGCAGCTTGGGATCCTATAGCAATCAGCCCCAGCATTTT
CASSLGSYSNQPQHF
>TRBD2|.|TRBV6-4|TRBJ2-1
TGTGCCAGCAGTGAGGGAGGGACCGGGGCCTACAATGAGCAGTTCTTC
CASSEGGTGAYNEQFF
>.|.|TRBV29-1|TRBJ2-5
TGCAGCGGAGGACACCTCCAAGAGACCCAGTACTTC
CSGGHLQETQYF
>.|once|TRBV2|TRBJ2-3
TGTGCCAGCAGAATAGCGGAGGTGCAGTATTTT
CASRIAEVQYF
>.|.|TRBV5-1|TRBJ2-5
TGCGCCAGCAGCTTAACCGGGCTCCAAGAGACCCAGTACTTC
CASSLTGLQETQYF
>.|.|TRBV5-1|TRBJ2-3
TGCGCCAGCAGCCCGGGGACGCCGACAGATACGCAGTATTTT
CASSPGTPTDTQYF
>.|.|TRBV6-6|TRBJ2-3
TGTGCCAGCAGTTACCGGGGGCGGACAGATACGCAGTATTTT
CASSYRGRTDTQYF
>.|.|TRBV10-2|TRBJ2-5
TGCGCCAGCAGGTGGACTCAAAAAGAGACCCAGTACTTC
CASRWTQKETQYF
>.|.|TRBV6-1|TRBJ2-3
TGTGCCAGCGCACTATCGATCACAGATACGCAGTATTTT
CASALSITDTQYF
>TRBD1|.|TRBV2|TRBJ1-1
TGTGCCAGCAGCCCACCTGGACAGGTGTACACTGAAGCTTTCTTT
CASSPPGQVYTEAFF
>TRBD2|.|TRBV28|TRBJ2-7
TGTGCCAGCAGTTCTCGGCTAGCGGGAGGGCCGATGTACGAGCAGTACTTC
CASSSRLAGGPMYEQYF
>.|.|TRBV18|TRBJ2-7
TGTGCCAGCTCACCCTACAGGGTCGAGCAGTACTTC
CASSPYRVEQYF
>TRBD1|once|TRBV5-1|TRBJ2-6
TGCGCCAGCAGCGTGCAGGGGGCTCTTGATGGGGCCAACGTCCTGACTTTC
CASSVQGALDGANVLTF
>TRBD2|.|TRBV18|TRBJ2-1
TGTGCCAGCTCGCCTAGCGGGAACTACAATGAGCAGTTCTTC
CASSPSGNYNEQFF
>TRBD1|.|TRBV7-8|TRBJ1-2
TGTGCCAGCAGCCCACGAACGGCAGGGGGGAACTATGGCTACACCTTC
CASSPRTAGGNYGYTF
>TRBD2|.|TRBV15|TRBJ2-1
TGTGCCACCAGCAGAGGCGGGAGCTCCTACAATGAGCAGTTCTTC
CATSRGGSSYNEQFF
>TRBD1|.|TRBV5-1|TRBJ2-5
TGCGCCAGTTCCGGGACAGGCGTCCAAGAGACCCAGTACTTC
CASSGTGVQETQYF
>.|once|TRBV6-5|TRBJ1-5
TGTGCCAGCAGCCCGACCGGTCTCAATCAGCCCCAGCATTTT
CASSPTGLNQPQHF
>TRBD1|.|TRBV30|TRBJ1-5
TGTGCCTGGAGTGGAGGGACAGGCAGCAATCAGCCCCAGCATTTT
CAWSGGTGSNQPQHF
>TRBD1|.|TRBV7-2|TRBJ2-3
TGTGCCAGCAGCCAACAGGGGTCGCTACCAGATACGCAGTATTTT
CASSQQGSLPDTQYF
>TRBD2|.|TRBV14|TRBJ2-3
TGTGCCAGCAGCCACTGGCGGGAGGGAAGATATACGCAGTATTTT
CASSHWREGRYTQYF
>.|.|TRBV28|TRBJ1-4
TGTGCCAGCAGTTTTAAGGGCGCACCTAATGAAAAACTGTTTTTT
CASSFKGAPNEKLFF
>TRBD2|.|TRBV4-2|TRBJ2-5
TGTGCCAGCAGCCAAGGTCAGGAGACTAGCGGGGGAGAGACCCAGTACTTC
CASSQGQETSGGETQYF
>.|.|TRBV4-1|TRBJ2-1
TGCGCCAGCAGCCAAGACGATCGGAGCTCCTACAATGAGCAGTTCTTC
CASSQDDRSSYNEQFF
>.|once|TRBV27|TRBJ2-3
TGTGCCAGCAGTCCAATATCACGGAGCACAGATACGCAGTATTTT
CASSPISRSTDTQYF
>TRBD2|.|TRBV28|TRBJ2-7
TGTGCCAGCAGCTCCACTAGCGGAAGCTCCTACGAGCAGTACTTC
CASSSTSGSSYEQYF
>TRBD1|once|TRBV28|TRBJ2-2
TGTGCCAGCAGACGACAGGGGGCGCGAGGGACCGGGGAGCTGTTTTTT
CASRRQGARGTGELFF
>TRBD2|.|TRBV10-3|TRBJ2-1
TGTGCCAGCGGGGGGAACCCCTACAATGAGCAGTTCTTC
CASGGNPYNEQFF
>TRBD1|.|TRBV9|TRBJ2-3
TGTGCCAGCAGCGCCGGACAGGGTGTACCAGATACGCAGTATTTT
CASSAGQGVPDTQYF
>.|.|TRBV18|TRBJ2-5
TGTGCCAGCTCACAACTACGACAGGCCGGTTACCAAGAGACCCAGTACTTC
CASSQLRQAGYQETQYF
>.|.|TRBV5-1|TRBJ1-4
TGCGCCAGCAGCTTGGTGGCAGGGGACGAAAAACTGTTTTTT
CASSLVAGDEKLFF
>.|.|TRBV29-1|TRBJ2-5
TGCAGCGTTGAACAAGGGCCGTACTTC
CSVEQGPYF
>TRBD1|once|TRBV7-2|TRBJ1-4
TGTGCCAGCAGCCCAGGGGGCACTAATGAAAAACTGTTTTTT
CASSPGGTNEKLFF
>TRBD2|.|TRBV29-1|TRBJ2-7
TGCAGCGTTGTGCAGGCTAGCGGGAGCTCCTACGAGCAGTACTTC
CSVVQASGSSYEQYF
>TRBD1|.|TRBV27|TRBJ2-7
TGTGCCAGCAGAGACAGGGGGTTCGACGAGCAGTACTTC
CASRDRGFDEQYF
>.|few|TRBV5-8|TRBJ2-5
TGTGCCAGCAGCTTGTTGCCCGAACAGAGCCCCCAATGGACCCAGTACTTC
CASSLLPEQSPQWTQYF
>.|few|TRBV6-4|TRBJ1-2
TGTGCCAGCAGTACCAATGCTGCTAACTATGGCTACACCTTC
CASSTNAANYGYTF
>TRBD1|.|TRBV19|TRBJ2-4
TGTGCCAGGTCGGGACAGGGGGAATTGTCCAAAAACATTCAGTACTTC
CARSGQGELSKNIQYF
>.|.|TRBV2|TRBJ2-4
TGTGCCAGCAGTGAATTTGACGTCGGGTTAGCTGAGTACTTC
CASSEFDVGLAEYF
>.|once|TRBV2|TRBJ1-5
TGTGCCAGCAGTGAAAGGTCGGGGGATCAGCCCCAGCATTTT
CASSERSGDQPQHF
>.|.|TRBV11-2|TRBJ2-5
TGTGCCAGCAGCTTCAGTGTGGGAGGTCTTCGACTAGAGACCCAGTACTTC
CASSFSVGGLRLETQYF